Below are 27 T cell receptor beta chains sequenced from a single sample in a study of shared clonotypes between healthy human individuals. The repertoire was sequenced with immunoSEQ multiplex PCR; TCRdb's copy has only in-frame clones and lacks some. This table holds about 600,000 clones, roughly 97% found once. Sequences were obtained from naive CD4+ T cells sorted from blood. Noted subset: CD45RA+ positively selected. The receptors originated from a young woman in good health.

The CDR3 region is CAGEVVGKMNTEAFF. CDR3 DNA: TGTGCCGGGGAAGTTGTAGGGAAGATGAACACTGAAGCTTTCTTT. V is TRBV6-1 and J is TRBJ1-1; D is undetermined. V was shortened by 11 bases and J by 0 bases, with 19 bases between the two germline ends. In germline, CDR1 is MNHNS, CDR2 SASEGT. The CDR3 is 15 residues long.

This clone was detected only once. This chain joins TRBV19 and TRBJ2-3; 9 positions agree with TRBD2. Looked up from germline, CDR1 is LNHDA and CDR2 is SQIVND (reference sequence). V was clipped by 0 bases and J by 2 bases; unmatched bases: 6. The CDR3 loop spans 17 amino acids. The CDR3 protein is CASSIDRLAGLTDTQYF. The CDR3, as DNA: TGTGCCAGTAGTATAGATAGGCTAGCGGGGCTCACAGATACGCAGTATTTT.

V gene TRBV6-5 combines with J gene TRBJ1-1; D is perhaps TRBD1 (5 bases). Germline V gene lookup returns CDR1 MNHEY and CDR2 SVGAGI. The V gene lost 10 bases and the J gene lost 3 bases, with 18 bases spanning the gap. The CDR3 extends over 14 amino acids. The CDR3 DNA is TGTGCCACCTTGTCGAGGGGCGCTTACACTGAAGCTTTCTTT. Translated: CATLSRGAYTEAFF.

V and J are TRBV28 and TRBJ2-2; 7 nucleotides align to TRBD1. Germline assignment: CDR1 MDHEN and CDR2 SYDVKM. J lost 1 base, V lost 10 bases, and 3 bases had no gene match. The CDR3 is 13 amino acids. The CDR3 is CATGTVNTGELFF. The CDR3 DNA reads as TGTGCCACCGGGACAGTGAACACCGGGGAGCTGTTTTTT.

This CDR3 is CASSLKGISHEQYF. The DNA of the CDR3 is TGTGCCAGCAGCTTAAAAGGCATTTCCCACGAGCAGTACTTC. The V gene is TRBV11-2, the J gene TRBJ2-7; D is ambiguous. The CDR3 is 14 amino acids. Deletions cut 2 bases from V and 5 bases from J, with 13 bases between. CDR1 and CDR2 from the germline V gene are SGHAT and FQNNGV. Supplemented by reference TRBV11-2 and TRBJ2-7, the full variable domain reads EAGVAQSPRYKIIEKRQSVAFWCNPISGHATLYWYQQILGQGPKLLIQFQNNGVVDDSQLPKDRFSAERLKGVDSTLKIQPAKLEDSAVYLCASSLKGISHEQYFGPGTRLTVT.

The chain recombines TRBV10-3 with TRBJ2-2, with TRBD1 as a possible D gene (6 bases). This CDR3 comprises 16 residues. Germline loops: CDR1 ENHRY, CDR2 SYGVKD. Trimming took 8 bases from V and 0 from J, leaving 16 bases between them. The CDR3 spells CAIGGVTGANTGELFF. The CDR3 DNA reads TGTGCCATCGGCGGTGTGACAGGCGCGAACACCGGGGAGCTGTTTTTT.

V usage is TRBV23-1 and J usage is TRBJ1-1; D not resolved. TRBV23-1 is marked as an open reading frame, function uncertain. V gave up 4 bases and J gave up 7 bases, with 19 bases separating them. The CDR3 covers 15 residues. The CDR3 loop is CASSPPGPGTIEAFF. For the CDR3, the DNA is TGCGCCAGCAGTCCCCCCGGGCCAGGTACGATTGAAGCTTTCTTT.

A single count supports this clone. V gene TRBV5-1 combines with J gene TRBJ2-1; D perhaps matches TRBD2 (6 bases). Deletions cut 0 bases from V and 6 bases from J, with 10 bases between. CDR3 length: 14 amino acids. The germline gives CDR1 SGHRS, CDR2 YFSETQ. The CDR3 reads CASSLVAGSNEQFF. The CDR3 DNA is TGCGCCAGCAGCTTGGTCGCCGGGAGCAATGAGCAGTTCTTC.

In DNA form, the CDR3 reads TGTGCCATCAGTGAGTGGGAGAACACTGAAGCTTTCTTT. Its translation: CAISEWENTEAFF. This chain links TRBV10-3 with TRBJ1-1, with D uncertain. The CDR3 covers 13 residues. Germline CDR1 reads ENHRY; CDR2 reads SYGVKD. With 1 base removed from V and 1 base from J, the gap between germline ends came to 4 bases.

V usage is TRBV6-5 and J usage is TRBJ2-3; the D is unclear. V lost 0 bases, J lost 0 bases, and 10 bases lay in between. The CDR3 is 16 residues long. Germline V gene data show CDR1 as MNHEY and CDR2 as SVGAGI. The CDR3 region is CASSYSMRRSTDTQYF. In DNA, the CDR3 is TGTGCCAGCAGTTACTCGATGCGGCGGAGCACAGATACGCAGTATTTT.

The chain uses TRBV2 and TRBJ2-2; D is possibly TRBD2 (6 bases). The CDR3 is 15 amino acids. Germline values: CDR1 SNHLY, CDR2 FYNNEI. V was shortened by 8 bases and J by 5 bases, with 18 bases between the two germline ends. CDR3 amino acids: CASCSEGVRTGELFF. CDR3 DNA sequence: TGTGCCAGCTGTTCGGAGGGAGTTAGAACCGGGGAGCTGTTTTTT.

The V and J genes are TRBV29-1 and TRBJ2-7; D might be TRBD1 (6 bases). This CDR3 has 13 residues. Trimming removed 6 bases at V and 0 bases at J, with 12 bases between. CDR1 is SQVTM, CDR2 ANQGSEA, per germline. The CDR3 loop is CSVAGTPSYEQYF. The CDR3 bases are TGCAGCGTCGCCGGGACACCCTCCTACGAGCAGTACTTC.

The rearrangement joins TRBV6-5 to TRBJ2-7, with D hard to call. The germline CDR1 and CDR2 sequences are MNHEY and SVGAGI. V gave up 2 bases and J gave up 5 bases, with 10 bases separating them. The CDR3 is 13 residues long. CDR3 in DNA: TGTGCCAGCAGTTACGGTCTTCGGAACGAGCAGTACTTC. As protein: CASSYGLRNEQYF.

This clone showed up just once. This rearrangement joins TRBV28 to TRBJ1-1; TRBD1 matches at 7 bases. The CDR3 contains 13 residues. Per germline, CDR1 MDHEN and CDR2 SYDVKM. V dropped 3 bases and J dropped 11; count of bases not matched to a gene: 9. This CDR3 is CASSFSTGIRAFF. The CDR3 DNA reads TGTGCCAGCAGTTTCTCGACAGGGATCAGGGCTTTCTTT.

The rearrangement links TRBV27 to TRBJ2-7; tentatively, D is TRBD1 (5 bases). Germline loops: CDR1 MNHEY, CDR2 SMNVEV (reference sequence). The CDR3 contains 15 residues. V dropped 5 bases and J dropped 5 bases, with 19 bases sitting between them. CDR3 coding DNA: TGTGCCAGCAGTCCAGGGCCTTCCTGGGTCCACGAGCAGTACTTC. Translation gives CASSPGPSWVHEQYF.

The chain links TRBV10-1 to TRBJ2-4; 8 bases are shared with TRBD1. This CDR3 is built from 14 residues. Per the germline V gene, CDR1 is WNHNN and CDR2 is SYGVQD (reference sequence). Germline trimming cut 3 bases from V and 6 bases from J; bases unmatched to any gene: 4. CDR3 protein: CASSDGGTGNIQYF. The DNA for the CDR3 is TGCGCCAGCAGTGATGGGGGGACAGGAAACATTCAGTACTTC.

This chain joins TRBV2 and TRBJ1-5; no reliable D call. V was trimmed by 8 bases and J by 2 bases, leaving 13 bases between them. Germline V gene sequence: CDR1 SNHLY, CDR2 FYNNEI. This CDR3 has 14 residues. CDR3 nucleotide sequence: TGTGCCAGCCTGGCGGGGTTGGGCAATCAGCCCCAGCATTTT. Translated, it gives CASLAGLGNQPQHF.

The V gene is TRBV6-1, the J gene TRBJ2-5; a weak D match, TRBD1 (6 bases). The length of the CDR3 is 15 residues. V lost 3 bases and J 2 bases, leaving 13 bases between the germline ends. Germline V CDR1 and CDR2: MNHNS, SASEGT. The CDR3 spells CASSDQTTGQETQYF. Written as DNA, the CDR3 is TGTGCCAGCAGTGACCAGACCACAGGGCAAGAGACCCAGTACTTC.

In its sample, this clone was seen once. The chain combines TRBV5-4 with TRBJ1-1, with 10 bases matching TRBD1. The CDR3 runs to 14 residues. The germline V gene has CDR1 SGHNT and CDR2 YYREEE (reference sequence). J lost 4 bases, V lost 3 bases, and 3 bases had no gene match. The CDR3 region is CASSWTGGGTEAFF. The DNA for the CDR3 is TGTGCCAGCAGCTGGACAGGGGGGGGCACTGAAGCTTTCTTT.

The chain recombines TRBV28 with TRBJ2-5; a weak D match, TRBD1 (5 bases). The CDR3 has 12 residues. CDR1 is MDHEN and CDR2 is SYDVKM in the germline V gene. V was cut by 6 bases and J by 11 bases, with 16 bases left in between. The CDR3 DNA sequence: TGTGCCAGCAGACGTACAGGTTTAGGGCAGTACTTC. It specifies CASRRTGLGQYF.

The V gene is TRBV19, the J gene TRBJ2-5, with no clear D. Trimming took off 8 bases at V and 0 bases at J, with 13 bases between the two ends. The CDR3 is 14 residues long. The germline CDR1 and CDR2 sequences are LNHDA and SQIVND (reference sequence). The CDR3 region is CASSSSNYQETQYF. CDR3 bases: TGTGCCAGTTCAAGTTCTAATTACCAAGAGACCCAGTACTTC.

This chain uses TRBV20-1 with TRBJ1-5; D not resolved. CDR1 and CDR2 from the germline V gene are DFQATT and SNEGSKA (reference sequence). There are 11 residues in the CDR3. The ends were cut back, 3 bases at V and 5 bases at J, with 5 bases in the middle. Here the CDR3 DNA reads TGCAGTGCTAGGGCCGATCAGCCCCAGCATTTT. Translating it yields CSARADQPQHF.

The chain joins TRBV5-8 to TRBJ1-2, with D possibly matching TRBD1 (6 bases). Trimming removed 4 bases from V and 5 bases from J, with 15 bases in between. The CDR3 contains 14 residues. Germline V gene lookup returns CDR1 SGHTS and CDR2 YDEGEE. In nucleotides, the CDR3 is TGTGCCAGCAGCACAGGGACCTCCATTTATGGCTACACCTTC. It codes for CASSTGTSIYGYTF.

The rearrangement links TRBV10-3 to TRBJ2-1, with TRBD1 as a possible D gene (6 bases). CDR1 and CDR2 (germline): ENHRY, SYGVKD. V was shortened by 4 bases and J by 5 bases, with 12 bases between the two germline ends. The CDR3 has 14 residues. In DNA, the CDR3 is TGTGCCATCAGTGCAGGGGAAAATGACAATGAGCAGTTCTTC. Translation gives CAISAGENDNEQFF.

The rearrangement links TRBV6-6 to TRBJ2-2; TRBD2 agrees at 7 bases. Unmatched junction bases numbered 7, after V lost 6 bases and J lost 0 bases. Germline V gives CDR1 MNHNY, CDR2 SVGAGI (reference sequence). The CDR3 length is 16 residues. The CDR3 DNA is TGTGCCAGCAGCTGGGTGGGAGGGGCGAACACCGGGGAGCTGTTTTTT. This sequence encodes CASSWVGGANTGELFF.

The chain carries TRBV4-1 and TRBJ1-2; D remains ambiguous. Germline lookup yields CDR1 MGHRA and CDR2 YSYEKL. The germline V and J ends were trimmed by 0 bases and 0 bases, with 20 bases remaining between them. The CDR3 extends over 19 amino acids. The CDR3: CASSQDAVKEALANYGYTF. For the CDR3, the DNA is TGCGCCAGCAGCCAAGATGCTGTTAAGGAGGCTCTAGCTAACTATGGCTACACCTTC.

The CDR3 sequence is CASSLRQGSSYNEQFF. CDR3 in DNA: TGTGCCAGCAGCCTCCGACAGGGAAGCTCCTACAATGAGCAGTTCTTC. The rearrangement uses TRBV5-5 and TRBJ2-1; 7 positions match TRBD1. The ends lost 4 bases at V and 0 bases at J; junction bases unmatched: 7. This CDR3 spans 16 amino acids. Germline CDR1 and CDR2: SGHKS and YYEKEE (reference sequence). Full variable domain (outside the CDR3, taken from reference TRBV5-5 and TRBJ2-1): DAGVTQSPTHLIKTRGQQVTLRCSPISGHKSVSWYQQVLGQGPQFIFQYYEKEERGRGNFPDRFSARQFPNYSSELNVNALLLGDSALYLCASSLRQGSSYNEQFFGPGTRLTVL.